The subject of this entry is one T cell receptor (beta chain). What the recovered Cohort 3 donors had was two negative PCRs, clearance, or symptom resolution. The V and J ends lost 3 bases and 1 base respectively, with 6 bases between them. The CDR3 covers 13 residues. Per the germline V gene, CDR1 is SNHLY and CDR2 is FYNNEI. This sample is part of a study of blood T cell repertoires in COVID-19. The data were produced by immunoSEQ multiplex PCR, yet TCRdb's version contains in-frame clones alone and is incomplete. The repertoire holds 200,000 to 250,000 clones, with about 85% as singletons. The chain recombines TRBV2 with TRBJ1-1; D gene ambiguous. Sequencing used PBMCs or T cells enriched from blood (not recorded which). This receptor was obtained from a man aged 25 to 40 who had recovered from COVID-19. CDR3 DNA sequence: TGTGCCAGCAGTGATTGGCAGAACACTGAAGCTTTCTTT. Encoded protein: CASSDWQNTEAFF.